This record concerns one T cell receptor (beta chain) sequence. Unmatched junction bases numbered 4, after V lost 10 bases and J lost 1 base. Per germline, CDR1 LGHDT and CDR2 YNNKEL (reference sequence). The CDR3 totals 13 residues. Random hexamers primed reverse transcription of about 0.45 to 1 ug RNA. TCRdb processed the immunoSEQ multiplex PCR reads anew with MiXCR; each CDR3 protein has one entry. The table has 90,000 to 150,000 distinct CDR3 sequences, 94% seen once. This record belongs to a study of CD8 T cells in Susac syndrome. Material for sequencing was CD4+ T cells from PBMCs. The V call is TRBV3-1, the J call TRBJ1-1, with 9 bases aligning to TRBD1. The receptor was isolated from a human donor in good health. The CDR3 sequence: CATRTGENTEAFF. The CDR3, as DNA: TGTGCCACCCGGACAGGGGAGAACACTGAAGCTTTCTTT. The full variable domain, completed using reference TRBV3-1 and TRBJ1-1, is DTAVSQTPKYLVTQMGNDKSIKCEQNLGHDTMYWYKQDSKKFLKIMFSYNNKELIINETVPNRFSPKSPDKAHLNLHINSLELGDSAVYFCATRTGENTEAFFGQGTRLTVV.